These T cell receptor beta chains were read from a single sample in a study of shared clonotypes between healthy human individuals. The data were produced by immunoSEQ multiplex PCR, yet TCRdb's version contains in-frame clones alone and is incomplete. The profile shows approximately 2,000,000 clones, 85% to 95% of them singletons. The sample comprised naive CD4+ T cells from PBMCs. The origin of the receptors is a man younger than 35 in good health. Some clones in this sample may be carry-over from other donors' samples. Each CDR3 is given with its conserved first and last residue. A D gene is named only where the DNA matches it firmly. Size is omitted from some rows. Given values are once, few, many or a class for expanded clones.

j_call | d_call | v_call | clone_size | cdr3_aa | cdr3_nt
TRBJ2-2 | TRBD2 | TRBV5-1 | few | CASSLAGGLATGELFF | TGCGCCAGCAGCTTGGCGGGAGGGTTAGCGACCGGGGAGCTGTTTTTT
TRBJ1-2 | - | TRBV15 | - | CATSRDPPGFYGYTF | TGTGCCACCAGCAGAGATCCCCCGGGGTTCTATGGCTACACCTTC
TRBJ1-1 | - | TRBV19 | - | CASSIGPWGTEAFF | TGTGCCAGTAGTATAGGGCCCTGGGGCACTGAAGCTTTCTTT
TRBJ1-6 | - | TRBV18 | - | CASSESSYNSPLHF | TGTGCCAGCTCAGAAAGCTCCTATAATTCACCCCTCCACTTT
TRBJ2-2 | - | TRBV6-5 | once | CASSYRTGELFF | TGTGCCAGCAGTTACCGAACCGGGGAGCTGTTTTTT
TRBJ2-2 | - | TRBV7-9 | - | CASSLTGRGRIGELFF | TGTGCCAGCAGCTTAACCGGGAGGGGGCGGATCGGGGAGCTGTTTTTT
TRBJ2-7 | - | TRBV6-5 | - | CASSYIENSYEQYF | TGTGCCAGCAGTTACATAGAAAACTCCTACGAGCAGTACTTC
TRBJ2-1 | - | TRBV2 | - | CASSPSRFEQFF | TGTGCCAGCAGTCCCTCTAGGTTCGAGCAGTTCTTC
TRBJ2-2 | TRBD2 | TRBV6-5 | - | CASRSTGTKTGELFF | TGTGCCAGCAGGTCAACCGGGACTAAGACCGGGGAGCTGTTTTTT
TRBJ2-5 | - | TRBV2 | - | CARKEEGARETQYF | TGTGCCAGGAAGGAGGAGGGGGCTCGTGAGACCCAGTACTTC
TRBJ2-3 | TRBD2 | TRBV5-1 | - | CASSLGGLAGGHTDTQYF | TGCGCCAGCAGCTTGGGAGGACTAGCGGGGGGTCACACAGATACGCAGTATTTT
TRBJ1-5 | - | TRBV11-3 | - | CASSPSPVRNSNQPQHF | TGTGCCAGCAGCCCCTCCCCCGTCCGGAATAGCAATCAGCCCCAGCATTTT
TRBJ2-7 | - | TRBV5-1 | - | CASSSPGNEQYF | TGCGCCAGCAGCTCGCCAGGGAACGAGCAGTACTTC
TRBJ2-6 | - | TRBV9 | - | CASSVIPGANVLTF | TGTGCCAGCAGCGTAATCCCCGGGGCCAACGTCCTGACTTTC
TRBJ2-3 | TRBD2 | TRBV5-1 | - | CATRLAGLTDTQCF | TGCGCCACCCGTCTAGCGGGCCTAACAGATACGCAGTGTTTT
TRBJ1-1 | - | TRBV19 | - | CASSDRTGIGTEAFF | TGTGCCAGTAGTGACCGAACAGGGATCGGCACTGAAGCTTTCTTT
TRBJ2-7 | TRBD2 | TRBV29-1 | - | CSVDPAGADEQYF | TGCAGCGTTGACCCAGCGGGAGCAGACGAGCAGTACTTC
TRBJ2-3 | - | TRBV4-1 | - | CASSQVRATDTQYF | TGCGCCAGCAGCCAAGTGCGGGCCACAGATACGCAGTATTTT
TRBJ2-7 | TRBD1 | TRBV2 | once | CASSDQGGAYEQYF | TGTGCCAGCAGTGATCAAGGGGGCGCCTACGAGCAGTACTTC
TRBJ2-5 | - | TRBV30 | - | CAWGEETQYF | TGTGCCTGGGGGGAAGAGACCCAGTACTTC
TRBJ1-3 | TRBD1 | TRBV2 | - | CASSAGQILSGNTIYF | TGTGCCAGCAGTGCGGGACAGATTCTCTCTGGAAACACCATATATTTT
TRBJ2-1 | TRBD2 | TRBV9 | - | CASSPGVAGYNEQFF | TGTGCCAGCAGCCCTGGGGTAGCGGGGTACAATGAGCAGTTCTTC
TRBJ1-2 | - | TRBV30 | - | CAWSVRQPPFPYGYTF | TGTGCCTGGAGTGTGAGACAGCCTCCATTTCCCTATGGCTACACCTTC
TRBJ1-1 | - | TRBV30 | few | CAWSTQGGTEAFF | TGTGCCTGGAGTACGCAGGGCGGCACTGAAGCTTTCTTT
TRBJ2-5 | - | TRBV7-7 | - | CASSLASYQETQYF | TGTGCCAGCAGCTTGGCTAGCTACCAAGAGACCCAGTACTTC
TRBJ2-3 | - | TRBV5-4 | - | CASSLARAGTDTQYF | TGTGCCAGCAGCTTGGCCCGAGCGGGCACAGATACGCAGTATTTT
TRBJ1-1 | - | TRBV7-9 | - | CASSSIISGTEAFF | TGTGCCAGCAGCTCAATTATAAGCGGCACTGAAGCTTTCTTT
TRBJ2-7 | - | TRBV5-1 | - | CASSLGDRRKDEQYF | TGCGCCAGCAGCTTGGGTGACAGGCGAAAGGACGAGCAGTACTTC
TRBJ1-2 | TRBD1 | TRBV14 | - | CASSQARQGKNYGYTF | TGTGCCAGCAGCCAAGCAAGACAGGGCAAAAACTATGGCTACACCTTC
TRBJ1-1 | - | TRBV19 | - | CASRGPDVWNTEAFF | TGTGCCAGTAGGGGGCCCGATGTATGGAACACTGAAGCTTTCTTT
TRBJ2-3 | - | TRBV7-2 | - | CASSFLNSDTQYF | TGTGCCAGCAGCTTCCTCAATTCAGATACGCAGTATTTT
TRBJ1-1 | - | TRBV7-2 | - | CASSLGAGYTEAFF | TGTGCCAGCAGCTTAGGGGCTGGGTACACTGAAGCTTTCTTT
TRBJ1-4 | - | TRBV5-1 | - | CASSPRDINEKLFF | TGCGCCAGCAGCCCCCGGGACATAAATGAAAAACTGTTTTTT
TRBJ2-1 | - | TRBV4-3 | once | CASSRGPYNEQFF | TGCGCCAGCAGCCGGGGACCGTACAATGAGCAGTTCTTC
TRBJ2-1 | TRBD2 | TRBV4-2 | - | CASSPYTSGRNNEQFF | TGTGCCAGCAGCCCCTATACTAGCGGGCGAAACAATGAGCAGTTCTTC
TRBJ2-7 | TRBD2 | TRBV6-5 | - | CASSYSGAGGPYEQYF | TGTGCCAGCAGTTACTCCGGAGCGGGAGGGCCTTACGAGCAGTACTTC
TRBJ2-2 | TRBD2 | TRBV5-1 | - | CASSFLAGAGGELFF | TGCGCCAGCAGCTTCCTAGCGGGAGCGGGCGGGGAGCTGTTTTTT
TRBJ2-7 | - | TRBV14 | - | CASSQDWGPIYEQYF | TGTGCCAGCAGCCAAGATTGGGGCCCGATCTACGAGCAGTACTTC
TRBJ2-1 | - | TRBV18 | once | CASSPLFGSYNEQFF | TGTGCCAGCTCACCTCTTTTTGGTTCATACAATGAGCAGTTCTTC
TRBJ1-2 | - | TRBV28 | - | CASSLGGALPYGYTF | TGTGCCAGCAGTTTGGGGGGGGCGCTTCCATATGGCTACACCTTC
TRBJ2-7 | TRBD2 | TRBV5-1 | - | CASRKEPSGYATSEQYF | TGCGCCAGCAGAAAAGAGCCTAGCGGGTATGCTACGAGCGAGCAGTACTTC
TRBJ2-1 | - | TRBV19 | - | CASSIALLGYNEQFF | TGTGCCAGTAGTATTGCATTGCTAGGCTACAATGAGCAGTTCTTC
TRBJ1-3 | - | TRBV27 | - | CASSSWVGNTIYF | TGTGCCAGCAGTTCCTGGGTCGGAAACACCATATATTTT
TRBJ1-2 | - | TRBV7-9 | few | CASSLAGDYGYTF | TGTGCCAGCAGCTTAGCAGGGGACTATGGCTACACCTTC
TRBJ2-7 | TRBD1 | TRBV6-5 | - | CASSYARGMTYEQYF | TGTGCCAGCAGTTACGCCAGGGGGATGACCTACGAGCAGTACTTC
TRBJ2-5 | - | TRBV9 | - | CASSVWGSQETQYF | TGTGCCAGCAGCGTATGGGGGTCCCAAGAGACCCAGTACTTC
TRBJ1-4 | TRBD1 | TRBV25-1 | - | CASRPTGLYSEKLFF | TGTGCCAGCAGACCGACAGGGCTCTATTCCGAAAAACTGTTTTTT
TRBJ1-3 | - | TRBV2 | - | CASNRVSGNTIYF | TGTGCCAGCAACAGGGTGTCTGGAAACACCATATATTTT
TRBJ2-3 | - | TRBV28 | - | CAIHRPKGDTQYF | TGTGCCATCCACCGCCCCAAAGGGGATACGCAGTATTTT
TRBJ1-1 | - | TRBV2 | - | CASSAPPGGPTNTEAFF | TGTGCCAGCAGTGCCCCCCCAGGAGGCCCCACGAACACTGAAGCTTTCTTT
TRBJ2-1 | TRBD2 | TRBV30 | - | CAWSLPAGGRGDNEQFF | TGTGCCTGGAGTTTACCGGCCGGCGGGAGAGGGGACAATGAGCAGTTCTTC
TRBJ2-5 | - | TRBV28 | - | CASTTGRRIQETQYF | TGTGCCAGCACCACAGGGCGCAGGATCCAAGAGACCCAGTACTTC
TRBJ2-2 | TRBD2 | TRBV4-1 | - | CASSQGGLAGVTGELFF | TGCGCCAGCAGCCAAGGAGGGCTAGCGGGAGTAACCGGGGAGCTGTTTTTT
TRBJ1-2 | TRBD1 | TRBV6-1 | - | CASSRDRGGGYTF | TGTGCCAGCAGTAGGGACAGGGGGGGAGGCTACACCTTC